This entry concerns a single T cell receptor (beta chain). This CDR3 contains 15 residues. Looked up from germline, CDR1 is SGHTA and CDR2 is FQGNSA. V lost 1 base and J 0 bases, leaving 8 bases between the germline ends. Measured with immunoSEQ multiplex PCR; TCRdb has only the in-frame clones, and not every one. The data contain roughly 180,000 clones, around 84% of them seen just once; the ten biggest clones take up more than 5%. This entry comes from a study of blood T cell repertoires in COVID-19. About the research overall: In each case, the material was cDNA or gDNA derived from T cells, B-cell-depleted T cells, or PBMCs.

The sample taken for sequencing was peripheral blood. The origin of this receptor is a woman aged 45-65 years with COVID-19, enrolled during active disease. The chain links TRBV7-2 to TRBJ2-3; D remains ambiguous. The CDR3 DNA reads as TGTGCCAGCAGCTTAGATTATACTAGCACAGATACGCAGTATTTT. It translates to CASSLDYTSTDTQYF.